This entry features one T cell receptor beta chain sequence. V dropped 0 bases and J dropped 5 bases, with 14 bases sitting between them. The CDR3 spans 15 residues. Germline loops: CDR1 LNHDA, CDR2 SQIVND (reference sequence). Profiling relied on immunoSEQ multiplex PCR, and the TCRdb table lists in-frame clones only, not all of them. This table has about 83,000 clones, about 86% appearing once. The data were obtained in a study of blood T cell repertoires in COVID-19. Study in general: Donors in the United States, Italy and Spain gave samples during acute or convalescent COVID-19. The cDNA or gDNA used as material had been derived from T cells, B-cell-depleted T cells, or PBMCs.

This chain connects TRBV19 to TRBJ2-7; D might be TRBD1 (5 bases). The receptor comes from a woman of 80 years or more in a cohort sampled during active or convalescent COVID-19. The material sequenced was peripheral blood. In nucleotides, the CDR3 is TGTGCCAGTAGTATAGATCACCCAGGGCGCAACGAGCAGTACTTC. Translation gives CASSIDHPGRNEQYF. Full variable domain (outside the CDR3, taken from reference TRBV19 and TRBJ2-7): DGGITQSPKYLFRKEGQNVTLSCEQNLNHDAMYWYRQDPGQGLRLIYYSQIVNDFQKGDIAEGYSVSREKKESFPLTVTSAQKNPTAFYLCASSIDHPGRNEQYFGPGTRLTVT.